This is a list of T cell receptor beta chains from one sample in a study of Graves' ophthalmopathy and Graves' hyperthyroidism. Each CDR3 protein is one row after TCRdb ran MiXCR on the multiplex PCR reads. The sample has around 600,000 distinct CDR3 sequences, approximately 39% seen once; the top ten hold around 3%. The sequenced material came from peripheral blood. The receptors here all came from an adult man with Graves' ophthalmopathy. Each CDR3 is given with its conserved first and last residue.

v_gene	j_gene	len	CDR3aa
TRBV11-2	TRBJ2-7	17	CASSLDWDGASLYEQYF
TRBV7-3	TRBJ2-5	16	CASSPSAGLNQETQYF
TRBV10-3	TRBJ2-7	12	CASSGRGSKQYF
TRBV2	TRBJ2-2	15	CASSDTGQGTGELFF
TRBV2	TRBJ2-5	16	CASSYGGQGRFETQYF
TRBV12-3/TRBV12-4	TRBJ2-2	14	CASKWDTDTGELFF
TRBV2	TRBJ1-2	14	CASSPDGFLYGYTF
TRBV11-1	TRBJ2-7	14	CASSFNRASYEQYF
TRBV19	TRBJ2-5	14	CASSMGTGTETQYF
TRBV10-1	TRBJ1-6	15	CASSIGQGEDSPLHF
TRBV12-3/TRBV12-4	TRBJ1-3	14	CASSTGDGGNTIYF
TRBV10-3	TRBJ2-7	13	CAISLQGGYEQYF
TRBV29-1	TRBJ2-7	13	CSESVTSGYEQYF
TRBV6-5	TRBJ1-2	15	CASRGGLGSNYGYTF
TRBV20-1	TRBJ1-5	12	CSARGGNQPQHF
TRBV6-2/TRBV6-3	TRBJ2-7	13	CASRLVGGSEQYF
TRBV5-4	TRBJ1-2	13	CASRPGTGYGYTF
TRBV7-2	TRBJ1-3	16	CASSLAHRSSGNTIYF
TRBV5-6	TRBJ1-1	15	CASSPGTTGNTEAFF
TRBV5-1	TRBJ2-7	14	CASSLESGFYEQYF
TRBV6-5	TRBJ1-5	17	CASSWRQGTYSNQPQHF
TRBV2	TRBJ1-6	18	CASSEDNWEVSYNSPLHF
TRBV7-9	TRBJ1-1	12	CASILSGAEAFF
TRBV7-9	.	14	CASSLSTGGFEQYF
TRBV10-3	TRBJ1-6	18	CAISESLGQGTRNSPLHF
TRBV5-4	TRBJ1-3	13	CASTPAGGNTIYF
TRBV29-1	TRBJ2-6	12	CSVQEQGLTEAF
TRBV19	TRBJ2-2	13	CASSITLTGELFF
TRBV29-1	TRBJ2-7	14	CSVIIGTGAYEQYF
TRBV13	TRBJ2-5	15	CASSLAGPTQETQYF
TRBV3-2	TRBJ2-7	10	CASIAYEQYF
TRBV7-2	TRBJ2-6	17	CASSQRQGPTGANVLTF
TRBV15	TRBJ2-3	16	CATSRVGQGWTDTQYF
TRBV25-1	TRBJ2-2	16	CASSGQGVRGTGELFF
TRBV6-6	TRBJ1-1	13	CASSYSLRTEAFF
TRBV7-8	TRBJ1-6	16	CASSASYRMYNSPLHF
TRBV2	TRBJ1-2	14	CASRAPGQGNGYTF
TRBV7-9	TRBJ2-7	14	CASSPGQGDREQYF
TRBV10-3	TRBJ2-5	16	CASSYSGLVGMETQYF
TRBV7-6	TRBJ2-7	13	CASSAGQGHEQYF
TRBV25-1	TRBJ1-2	16	CASSDSGLASGYGYTF
TRBV2	TRBJ1-1	13	CASQQGVNTEAFF
TRBV19	TRBJ2-5	15	CASREGLGGGETQYF
TRBV15	TRBJ1-4	16	CATSRDDSGAEVKLFF
TRBV6-5	TRBJ1-4	12	CASSYRAGIEIF
TRBV7-2	TRBJ2-5	15	CASSLRTGEGETQYF
TRBV9	TRBJ2-2	13	CASSQSREGELFF
TRBV11-1	TRBJ1-6	13	CASGGQGESPLHF
TRBV6-5	TRBJ1-1	15	CASSYYRGDNTEAFF
TRBV19	TRBJ1-2	14	CASSKQGAGYGYTF